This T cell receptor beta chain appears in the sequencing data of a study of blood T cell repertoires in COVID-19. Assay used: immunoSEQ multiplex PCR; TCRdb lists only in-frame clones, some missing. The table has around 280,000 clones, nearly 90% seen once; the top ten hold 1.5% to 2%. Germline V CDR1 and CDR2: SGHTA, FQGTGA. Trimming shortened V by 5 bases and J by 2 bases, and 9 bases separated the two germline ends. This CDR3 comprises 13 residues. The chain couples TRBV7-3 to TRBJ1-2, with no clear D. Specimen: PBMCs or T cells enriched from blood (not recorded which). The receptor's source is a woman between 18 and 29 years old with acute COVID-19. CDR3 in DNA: TGTGCCAGCAGCCCCGACAAAAACTATGGCTACACCTTC. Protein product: CASSPDKNYGYTF.